Following are 27 T cell receptor beta chains from one sample sequenced in a study of vaccination and CD4 T cells after COVID-19. Researchers used the Oncomine TCR Beta short-read assay to sequence DNA from cultured CD4+ T cells. TCRdb reprocessed the PCR reads with MiXCR, giving one entry per CDR3 protein. The data contain about 12,000 distinct CDR3 sequences, about 50% of them seen just once; the ten biggest clones take up about 31%. Treatment meaning: roughly ten-day PBMC culture with coronavirus spike peptide pools or control peptides (ViraFEST assay). Their antigens remain unidentified. The sequenced sample consisted of CD4+ T cells from blood, cultured in vitro. The receptor source for this set is a human donor who had recovered from COVID-19.

This chain uses TRBV12-3 or TRBV12-4 with TRBJ1-1; D is undetermined. The CDR3 length is 13 residues. Trimming cost V 3 bases and J 5 bases, with 10 bases left between them. DNA of the CDR3: TGTGCCAGCAGTTTGGGCAGGCGGACTGAAGCTTTCTTT. This codes for CASSLGRRTEAFF.

The chain is built from TRBV29-1 and TRBJ1-3; tentative D call: TRBD1 (6 bases). The V end was cut by 0 bases, the J end by 4 bases, with 16 bases between. The length of the CDR3 is 16 residues. Per the germline V gene, CDR1 is SQVTM and CDR2 is ANQGSEA. Here the CDR3 DNA reads TGCAGCGTTGAAGATGGGTGGGGGGCACGCGGAAACACCATATATTTT. Residues: CSVEDGWGARGNTIYF.

This clonotype showed up just once. The CDR3 nucleotides read TGTGCCAGCAGCTTAGCTTTGCGGGAGACCGAGACCCAGTACTTC. It codes for CASSLALRETETQYF. The rearrangement joins TRBV7-6 to TRBJ2-5, with TRBD2 matching 7 bases. The CDR3 runs 15 residues. The trim removed 0 bases at V and 5 bases at J, leaving 6 bases unmatched. Germline assignment: CDR1 SGHVS and CDR2 FNYEAQ. Complete variable domain (other parts from reference TRBV7-6 and TRBJ2-5): GAGVSQSPRYKVTKRGQDVALRCDPISGHVSLYWYRQALGQGPEFLTYFNYEAQQDKSGLPNDRFSAERPEGSISTLTIQRTEQRDSAMYRCASSLALRETETQYFGPGTRLLVL.

This clonotype was seen a handful of times. This chain connects TRBV7-7 to TRBJ1-3, with D uncertain. This CDR3 is built from 13 residues. Trimming stripped 0 bases from V and 4 bases from J, with 4 bases between. Looked up from germline, CDR1 is SSHAT and CDR2 is FNYEAQ (reference sequence). CDR3 sequence (DNA): TGTGCCAGCAGCTTAGCGGAGGGAAACACCATATATTTT. Its protein is CASSLAEGNTIYF.

This clonotype was recorded once. The chain uses TRBV19 and TRBJ1-5; 9 nucleotides align to TRBD1. Trimming cost V 5 bases and J 6 bases; bases outside gene matches: 5. From germline, CDR1 is LNHDA and CDR2 SQIVND (reference sequence). CDR3 size: 14 residues. This CDR3 is CASSQDRGAQPQHF. CDR3 DNA sequence: TGTGCCAGTAGTCAGGACAGGGGCGCTCAGCCCCAGCATTTT.

This clonotype was found a few times. The rearrangement links TRBV24-1 to TRBJ1-5; TRBD1 aligns across 8 bases. Germline V gene lookup returns CDR1 KGHDR and CDR2 SFDVKD. This CDR3 region has 15 residues. J was trimmed by 2 bases and V by 7 bases; bases with no gene match: 6. CDR3 loop: CATRWTGNGNQPQHF. The CDR3 bases are TGTGCCACCAGATGGACAGGGAATGGCAATCAGCCCCAGCATTTT.

This clonotype was observed a few times. The V gene is TRBV7-3, the J gene TRBJ1-1, with D maybe TRBD1 (5 bases). The V end was cut by 5 bases, the J end by 1 base, with 8 bases between. CDR1 and CDR2 (germline): SGHTA, FQGTGA. The CDR3 is 13 amino acids. CDR3 DNA sequence: TGTGCCAGCAGCCCCGGACAGAACACTGAAGCTTTCTTT. Amino acids: CASSPGQNTEAFF. The whole variable domain, filled in from reference TRBV7-3 and TRBJ1-1, reads GAGVSQTPSNKVTEKGKYVELRCDPISGHTALYWYRQSLGQGPEFLIYFQGTGAADDSGLPNDRFFAVRPEGSVSTLKIQRTERGDSAVYLCASSPGQNTEAFFGQGTRLTVV.

The chain employs TRBV19 and TRBJ2-2; 10 bases line up with TRBD1. There are 12 residues in the CDR3. The trim removed 11 bases at V and 6 bases at J, leaving 3 bases unmatched. Germline loops: CDR1 LNHDA, CDR2 SQIVND (reference sequence). CDR3 residues: CAADRGAGELFF. CDR3 bases: TGTGCCGCGGACAGGGGGGCCGGGGAGCTGTTTTTT.

This chain connects TRBV28 to TRBJ1-2, with 9 bases that match TRBD1. The CDR3 has 16 residues. Germline V lookup: CDR1 MDHEN, CDR2 SYDVKM. V trimming: 2 bases; J trimming: 4 bases; junction bases outside the gene matches: 8. Here the CDR3 reads CASSLDTGGPLYGYTF. In DNA, the CDR3 is TGTGCCAGCAGTTTAGACACAGGGGGCCCCCTCTATGGCTACACCTTC.

V usage is TRBV6-2 or TRBV6-3 and J usage is TRBJ1-3; the D gene is possibly TRBD1 (6 bases). The CDR3 runs 12 residues. V dropped 5 bases and J dropped 12 bases, with 14 bases sitting between them. Germline V gene sequence: CDR1 MNHEY, CDR2 SVGEGT. CDR3 loop: CASSLGQGSIYF. As DNA, the CDR3 is TGTGCCAGCAGTCTCGGCCAGGGGAGCATATATTTT.

V is TRBV6-5 and J is TRBJ2-7; a weak D match, TRBD2 (5 bases). This CDR3 is built from 11 residues. Trimming took off 4 bases at V and 6 bases at J, with 7 bases between the two ends. The V gene's germline CDR1 is MNHEY and CDR2 SVGAGI. The CDR3 spells CASSWSGEQYF. The CDR3 nucleotides are TGTGCCAGCAGTTGGAGCGGCGAGCAGTACTTC.

The chain recombines TRBV10-3 with TRBJ1-2, with 7 bases identical to TRBD1. The germline V gene encodes CDR1 ENHRY and CDR2 SYGVKD. CDR3 length: 12 residues. After removal of 6 bases from V and 6 bases from J, the junction contained 4 bases not matched to a gene. The CDR3 region has the DNA TGTGCCATCAGGACAGGGTGGGATGGCTACACCTTC. This codes for CAIRTGWDGYTF.

The V gene is TRBV20-1, the J gene TRBJ2-3; 11 bases are a match to TRBD2. CDR3 length: 16 amino acids. With 8 bases clipped from V and 8 bases from J, the junction kept 18 bases outside the gene matches. Germline CDR1 and CDR2: DFQATT and SNEGSKA (reference sequence). The CDR3 sequence is CSFHPILAGGPATQYF. The CDR3 nucleotides are TGCAGTTTTCACCCTATCTTAGCGGGAGGGCCGGCTACGCAGTATTTT.

The V gene is TRBV27, the J gene TRBJ1-4; D is uncertain. The CDR3 runs 15 residues. Trimming took 5 bases from V and 4 from J, leaving 14 bases between them. The germline CDR1 and CDR2 sequences are MNHEY and SMNVEV (reference sequence). The CDR3: CASSPLRRGNEKLFF. CDR3 sequence (DNA): TGTGCCAGCAGTCCCCTAAGGCGTGGTAATGAAAAACTGTTTTTT. Variable domain in full (rest from reference TRBV27 and TRBJ1-4): EAQVTQNPRYLITVTGKKLTVTCSQNMNHEYMSWYRQDPGLGLRQIYYSMNVEVTDKGDVPEGYKVSRKEKRNFPLILESPSPNQTSLYFCASSPLRRGNEKLFFGSGTQLSVL.

The chain links TRBV27 to TRBJ2-3, with D tentatively TRBD1 (6 bases). CDR3 length: 11 amino acids. Between the trimmed V and J ends, which lost 6 bases and 11 bases, there was a span of 12 bases. Germline V CDR1 and CDR2: MNHEY, SMNVEV (reference sequence). CDR3 region: CASREQGRQYF. The CDR3 region has the DNA TGTGCCAGCAGAGAACAGGGACGGCAGTATTTT.

The rearrangement uses TRBV12-3 or TRBV12-4 and TRBJ2-5; 7 positions match TRBD2. The CDR3 sequence is 16 residues long. The trim removed 6 bases at V and 3 bases at J, leaving 13 bases unmatched. CDR3 in DNA: TGTGCCAGCAGCACCTCACTAGCGCCCAAGGAAGAGACCCAGTACTTC. Encoded protein: CASSTSLAPKEETQYF.

The chain links TRBV6-2 or TRBV6-3 to TRBJ1-6, with D unclear. Germline assignment: CDR1 MNHEY and CDR2 SVGEGT. The CDR3 spans 15 residues. The ends were cut back, 8 bases at V and 6 bases at J, with 17 bases in the middle. CDR3 in amino acids: CASGVPGLGNSPLHF. DNA for the CDR3: TGTGCCAGCGGCGTCCCGGGCTTGGGTAATTCACCCCTCCACTTT.

The V call is TRBV19, the J call TRBJ1-5; D perhaps matches TRBD1 (6 bases). This CDR3 region has 15 residues. Trimming pared 7 bases from V and 0 bases from J, leaving 13 bases between. Germline assignment: CDR1 LNHDA and CDR2 SQIVND (reference sequence). The CDR3 nucleotides are TGTGCCAGTACCTTGGGACAACTTAGCAATCAGCCCCAGCATTTT. Encoded protein: CASTLGQLSNQPQHF.

V usage is TRBV28 and J usage is TRBJ2-1, with 8 nucleotides matching TRBD1. Trimming took 3 bases from V and 2 from J; bases not matched to a gene: 6. The CDR3 covers 16 residues. Germline values: CDR1 MDHEN, CDR2 SYDVKM. This CDR3 is CASSFVRTGTYNEQFF. The CDR3 nucleotides read TGTGCCAGCAGTTTTGTCCGGACAGGGACCTACAATGAGCAGTTCTTC.

The V call is TRBV7-9, the J call TRBJ2-1; D is undetermined. Trimming removed 4 bases at V and 6 bases at J, with 10 bases between. The germline gives CDR1 SEHNR, CDR2 FQNEAQ (reference sequence). CDR3 length: 13 residues. The DNA for the CDR3 is TGTGCCAGCAGCTCGTTATTCCCCAATGAGCAGTTCTTC. Translating gives CASSSLFPNEQFF.

This clonotype showed up just once. The V and J genes are TRBV6-2 or TRBV6-3 and TRBJ2-7; D is uncertain. Trimming took 0 bases from V and 4 from J, leaving 7 bases between them. In germline, CDR1 is MNHEY, CDR2 SVGEGT. CDR3 length equals 13 residues. The CDR3 DNA reads as TGTGCCAGCAGTTACTCGAGGCGGTACGAGCAGTACTTC. The encoded protein is CASSYSRRYEQYF.

V and J are TRBV29-1 and TRBJ1-5; D perhaps matches TRBD1 (5 bases). This CDR3 comprises 16 residues. From germline, CDR1 is SQVTM and CDR2 ANQGSEA. The V and J ends lost 2 bases and 1 base respectively, with 15 bases between them. The CDR3 DNA follows: TGCAGCGTTGAACTACGTCGGGGGGTAAGCAATCAGCCCCAGCATTTT. It translates to CSVELRRGVSNQPQHF. Using reference TRBV29-1 and TRBJ1-5 for the parts outside the CDR3, the full variable domain is SAVISQKPSRDICQRGTSLTIQCQVDSQVTMMFWYRQQPGQSLTLIATANQGSEATYESGFVIDKFPISRPNLTFSTLTVSNMSPEDSSIYLCSVELRRGVSNQPQHFGDGTRLSIL.

V gene TRBV28 combines with J gene TRBJ1-5, with D possibly being TRBD1 (6 bases). The V gene's germline CDR1 is MDHEN and CDR2 SYDVKM. V was clipped by 4 bases and J by 2 bases, with 15 bases between them. The CDR3 spans 16 residues. The CDR3 DNA sequence: TGTGCCAGCAGTTCACTGACAGGATCGGGCAATCAGCCCCAGCATTTT. The encoded protein is CASSSLTGSGNQPQHF.

The chain links TRBV10-3 to TRBJ1-1; D possibly corresponds to TRBD1 (5 bases). CDR1 ENHRY and CDR2 SYGVKD come from the germline V gene. V was clipped by 0 bases and J by 1 base, with 15 bases between them. CDR3 length equals 17 residues. CDR3 coding DNA: TGTGCCATCAGTGAGTCCCTGTCGGGACGGCAGAACACTGAAGCTTTCTTT. Protein product: CAISESLSGRQNTEAFF.

The sample holds a few counts of this clonotype. V and J are TRBV2 and TRBJ1-5; no reliable D call. The CDR3 is 13 residues long. Trimming removed 5 bases from V and 2 bases from J, with 7 bases in between. The V gene's germline CDR1 is SNHLY and CDR2 FYNNEI. The CDR3 sequence is CASSSEGNQPQHF. For the CDR3, the DNA is TGTGCCAGCAGTTCGGAGGGCAATCAGCCCCAGCATTTT.

This clonotype was counted a few times. The chain employs TRBV11-2 and TRBJ1-2; D unclear. CDR3 length: 14 amino acids. The V and J ends lost 0 bases and 7 bases respectively, with 12 bases between them. Germline values: CDR1 SGHAT, CDR2 FQNNGV. CDR3 region: CASSLELLGSGYTF. The DNA of the CDR3 is TGTGCCAGCAGCTTAGAGCTCCTGGGTTCTGGCTACACCTTC.

The chain couples TRBV14 to TRBJ1-6, with D unresolved. The V gene's germline CDR1 is SGHDN and CDR2 FVKESK. The CDR3 loop spans 14 amino acids. The germline V and J ends were trimmed by 4 bases and 9 bases, with 13 bases remaining between them. In DNA form, the CDR3 reads TGTGCCAGCAGCCTCACTGAGCGGGGTTCACCCCTCCACTTT. Residues: CASSLTERGSPLHF.